Following are 21 T cell receptor beta chains from one sample sequenced in a study of T cell responses to AZD1222 COVID-19 vaccine. The repertoire was sequenced with immunoSEQ multiplex PCR; TCRdb's copy has only in-frame clones and lacks some. There are roughly 150,000 clones in the sample; around 89% occur only once, and approximately 3% lies in the top ten. Sequenced here: peripheral blood, sampled 28 days after the second AZD1222 dose. The source of these receptors is an adult who received the AZD1222 COVID-19 vaccine.

The chain combines TRBV6-5 with TRBJ2-2; D call uncertain. Per germline, CDR1 MNHEY and CDR2 SVGAGI. This CDR3 contains 13 residues. V lost 10 bases and J lost 4, with 13 bases in between. The CDR3 protein is CANRVGITGELFF. The CDR3 coding sequence is TGTGCCAACCGGGTAGGGATCACCGGGGAGCTGTTTTTT.

This clone was seen once. This sequence joins TRBV2 and TRBJ2-3; possible D gene TRBD1, 7 bases. V was shortened by 5 bases and J by 5 bases, with 14 bases between the two germline ends. The CDR3 contains 14 residues. CDR1 is SNHLY and CDR2 is FYNNEI in the germline V gene. The CDR3 loop is CASSRAGGGDTQYF. As DNA, the CDR3 is TGTGCCAGCAGTCGGGCAGGGGGAGGAGATACGCAGTATTTT.

The rearrangement joins TRBV7-2 to TRBJ2-5; the match to TRBD2 covers 7 bases. V was pared by 2 bases and J by 7 bases, with 4 bases of the junction left unmatched. The CDR3 is 13 residues long. The germline V gene encodes CDR1 SGHTA and CDR2 FQGNSA. Here the CDR3 DNA reads TGTGCCAGCAGCTTACCGGGGAGGGTGACCCAGTACTTC. Translating gives CASSLPGRVTQYF. Full variable domain (rest looked up from reference TRBV7-2 and TRBJ2-5): GAGVSQSPSNKVTEKGKDVELRCDPISGHTALYWYRQSLGQGLEFLIYFQGNSAPDKSGLPSDRFSAERTGGSVSTLTIQRTQQEDSAVYLCASSLPGRVTQYFGPGTRLLVL.

This clone was picked up a small number of times. V usage is TRBV24-1 and J usage is TRBJ2-3; 8 nucleotides align to TRBD2. Germline CDR1 is KGHDR and CDR2 is SFDVKD. The CDR3 has 16 amino acids. J lost 0 bases, V lost 4 bases, and 5 bases had no gene match. The CDR3 DNA sequence: TGTGCCACCAGTGAGACCGGGGGGGCAAGCACAGATACGCAGTATTTT. It is translated as CATSETGGASTDTQYF.

The rearrangement uses TRBV7-9 and TRBJ2-3; D unresolved. The CDR3 covers 11 residues. V was trimmed by 5 bases and J by 5 bases, leaving 5 bases between them. CDR1 is SEHNR and CDR2 is FQNEAQ in the germline V gene (reference sequence). The CDR3: CASSLQDTQYF. The CDR3 DNA reads TGTGCCAGCAGCCTCCAAGATACGCAGTATTTT.

This rearrangement joins TRBV7-8 to TRBJ2-7; tentative D call: TRBD2 (6 bases). The CDR3 is made up of 18 amino acids. Between the trimmed V and J ends, which lost 5 bases and 2 bases, there was a span of 25 bases. From germline, CDR1 is SGHVS and CDR2 FQNEAQ. The CDR3 is CASSLDGSWTKDTYEQYF. CDR3 in DNA: TGTGCCAGCAGCCTAGACGGTAGTTGGACTAAAGACACCTACGAGCAGTACTTC.

The V call is TRBV3-1 (or the pseudogene TRBV3-2), the J call TRBJ2-2; D uncertain. Trimming pared 1 base from V and 6 bases from J, leaving 3 bases between. Germline values: CDR1 LGHDT, CDR2 YNNKEL (reference sequence). The CDR3 contains 12 residues. The CDR3 sequence: CASSQGAGELFF. The CDR3 DNA sequence: TGTGCCAGCAGCCAAGGGGCCGGGGAGCTGTTTTTT.

The gene calls are TRBV11-2 and TRBJ2-2; TRBD2 matches at 8 bases. This CDR3 contains 13 residues. Germline assignment: CDR1 SGHAT and CDR2 FQNNGV. The junction had 5 bases not matched to a gene; V was cut back by 8 bases and J by 6 bases. CDR3: CASQRGLAGELFF. The CDR3 DNA is TGTGCCAGCCAGCGGGGGCTGGCCGGGGAGCTGTTTTTT.

V gene TRBV30 combines with J gene TRBJ2-5; D may be TRBD1 (6 bases). The CDR3 totals 14 residues. Per germline, CDR1 GTSNPN and CDR2 SVGIG (reference sequence). V lost 4 bases and J lost 5, with 17 bases in between. This CDR3 reads CAWKGGSGAETQYF. CDR3 in DNA: TGTGCCTGGAAAGGGGGTTCAGGGGCGGAGACCCAGTACTTC.

The gene calls are TRBV3-1 (or the pseudogene TRBV3-2) and TRBJ1-1; D unclear. The V gene's germline CDR1 is LGHDT and CDR2 YNNKEL (reference sequence). This CDR3 has 12 residues. Between the trimmed V and J ends, which lost 4 bases and 7 bases, there was a span of 10 bases. The CDR3 coding sequence is TGTGCCAGCAGCCGGTCCGGCCTTGAAGCTTTCTTT. Encoded protein: CASSRSGLEAFF.

The V call is TRBV27, the J call TRBJ2-3, with TRBD2 matching over 10 bases. J was trimmed by 2 bases and V by 2 bases; bases with no gene match: 7. Looked up from germline, CDR1 is MNHEY and CDR2 is SMNVEV (reference sequence). The CDR3 has 17 amino acids. The CDR3 DNA reads TGTGCCAGCAGTTTAAGGTCTAGCGGGAGTGTCACAGATACGCAGTATTTT. Its protein product is CASSLRSSGSVTDTQYF.

Note on this clone: At one of its ends the junction is not consistent with the germline gene, which may arise from a read error. The chain recombines TRBV28 with TRBJ1-5; no reliable D call. This CDR3 contains 13 residues. Germline CDR1 is MDHEN and CDR2 is SYDVKM. CDR3 protein: CASNVYSNQPQHF. The CDR3 DNA sequence: TGTGCGAGCAACGTTTATAGCAATCAGCCCCAGCATTTT.

This rearrangement joins TRBV5-1 to TRBJ1-1; 7 bases line up with TRBD1. Looked up from germline, CDR1 is SGHRS and CDR2 is YFSETQ. The V segment lost 2 bases and the J segment 0 bases; nucleotides outside the gene matches: 7. This CDR3 is built from 16 residues. This CDR3 reads CASSFDWTGLNTEAFF. The CDR3 DNA sequence: TGCGCCAGCAGCTTCGACTGGACAGGCCTGAACACTGAAGCTTTCTTT.

On this clone: The germline gene is not matched at one end of the junction; a read error may be the cause. This sequence joins TRBV4-2 and TRBJ2-7; 8 bases are a match to TRBD2. The length of the CDR3 is 16 residues. From germline, CDR1 is LGHNA and CDR2 YNFKEQ. The CDR3 nucleotides are TGTGCCAGCAGCCAAGTATCACTAGCGGACATCCTACGATTAAACTTC. This codes for CASSQVSLADILRLNF.

This clone was seen once. V is TRBV30 and J is TRBJ2-1; weak D call: TRBD2 (6 bases). Between the trimmed V and J ends, which lost 1 base and 7 bases, there was a span of 11 bases. CDR3 size: 13 residues. The germline gives CDR1 GTSNPN, CDR2 SVGIG (reference sequence). The CDR3 loop is CAWSGPLANEQFF. As DNA, the CDR3 is TGTGCCTGGAGTGGTCCCCTAGCGAATGAGCAGTTCTTC.

This clone was counted once. The chain joins TRBV5-8 to TRBJ1-4; D perhaps matches TRBD1 (6 bases). In germline, CDR1 is SGHTS, CDR2 YDEGEE. V was shortened by 1 base and J by 8 bases, with 15 bases between the two germline ends. The CDR3 sequence is 15 residues long. The chain's CDR3 is CASSLSGGRREKLFF. Here the CDR3 DNA reads TGTGCCAGCAGCTTGTCGGGGGGCCGTCGGGAAAAACTGTTTTTT.

The V gene is TRBV27, the J gene TRBJ2-2; unclear D gene. The V gene lost 6 bases and the J gene lost 7 bases, with 18 bases spanning the gap. CDR3 length: 15 residues. Germline assignment: CDR1 MNHEY and CDR2 SMNVEV (reference sequence). The CDR3 coding sequence is TGTGCCAGCAGATCCCGGCCCCGTCCAAACGGGGAGCTGTTTTTT. This translates into CASRSRPRPNGELFF.

J is TRBJ1-5 and V is TRBV6-5, with 7 bases matching TRBD1. This CDR3 is 14 amino acids long. The trim removed 8 bases at V and 4 bases at J, leaving 8 bases unmatched. CDR1 is MNHEY, CDR2 SVGAGI, per germline. This chain's CDR3 is CASGPGQMNQPQHF. For the CDR3, the DNA is TGTGCCAGCGGACCGGGACAGATGAATCAGCCCCAGCATTTT.

The chain employs TRBV10-3 and TRBJ2-7; no clear D gene. Germline lookup yields CDR1 ENHRY and CDR2 SYGVKD. This CDR3 has 12 amino acids. With 2 bases removed from V and 3 bases from J, the gap between germline ends came to 5 bases. In DNA, the CDR3 is TGTGCCATCAGTGAGGCCCGCTACGAGCAGTACTTC. Translating gives CAISEARYEQYF.

This clone was found a few times. The chain links TRBV7-8 to TRBJ2-1, with 8 positions matching TRBD2. CDR1 and CDR2 (germline): SGHVS, FQNEAQ. The CDR3 sequence is 14 residues long. After removal of 1 base from V and 7 bases from J, the junction contained 3 bases not matched to a gene. CDR3 DNA sequence: TGTGCCAGCAGCTTAGTGAAGCGGGGGAATGAGCAGTTCTTC. This translates into CASSLVKRGNEQFF.

The gene calls are TRBV6-5 and TRBJ2-1; 12 bases are a match to TRBD2. CDR3 length: 15 residues. J was trimmed by 6 bases and V by 5 bases; bases with no gene match: 5. Germline V gene lookup returns CDR1 MNHEY and CDR2 SVGAGI. The DNA for the CDR3 is TGTGCCAGCAGTCCGCTAGCGGGGGGGTTCAATGAGCAGTTCTTC. Translated: CASSPLAGGFNEQFF.